These 23 T cell receptor beta chains originate from one sample sequenced in a study of spatial heterogeneity in lung cancer. Described time point: sample taken at primary tumor resection. Unsorted whole RNA of tumor, nontumor lung or frozen PBMC was sequenced. TCRdb reprocessed the 5' RACE reads via MiXCR and lists one record per CDR3 protein. The top ten clones hold over 40% of a sample with around 87,000 distinct CDR3 sequences, approximately 12% of them seen once. The source material was PBMCs, sampled at surgery. These receptors were obtained from a male donor with early-stage non-small cell lung cancer.

In its sample, this clonotype was seen a few times. Written as DNA, the CDR3 is TGCAGCGTTACAGGTAGAAACGCCCGGGGCTATGGCTACACCTTC. Amino acid sequence: CSVTGRNARGYGYTF. J is TRBJ1-2 and V is TRBV29-1; perhaps TRBD1 as D (5 bases). This CDR3 spans 15 amino acids. Looked up from germline, CDR1 is SQVTM and CDR2 is ANQGSEA. V gave up 5 bases and J gave up 4 bases, with 20 bases separating them. Full variable domain (outside the CDR3, taken from reference TRBV29-1 and TRBJ1-2): SAVISQKPSRDICQRGTSLTIQCQVDSQVTMMFWYRQQPGQSLTLIATANQGSEATYESGFVIDKFPISRPNLTFSTLTVSNMSPEDSSIYLCSVTGRNARGYGYTFGSGTRLTVV.

The chain combines TRBV12-5 with TRBJ2-7; the match to TRBD1 covers 7 bases. V lost 2 bases, J lost 0 bases, and 4 bases stayed unmatched. The germline CDR1 and CDR2 sequences are LGHNT and FRNRAP. CDR3 length: 15 residues. CDR3 residues: CASGLPRDSSYEQYF. CDR3 coding DNA: TGTGCTAGTGGTTTGCCCCGGGACAGCTCCTACGAGCAGTACTTC.

This clonotype has just a few counts. The V gene is TRBV11-2, the J gene TRBJ2-5; D remains ambiguous. The CDR3 consists of 15 residues. V was trimmed by 4 bases and J by 5 bases, leaving 17 bases between them. Germline V CDR1 and CDR2: SGHAT, FQNNGV. This chain's CDR3 is CASSSLSPLDETQYF. In nucleotides, the CDR3 is TGTGCCAGCAGCTCCCTCTCTCCACTCGACGAGACCCAGTACTTC.

This clonotype was observed a handful of times. The rearrangement joins TRBV18 to TRBJ1-3; D is perhaps TRBD1 (6 bases). The length of the CDR3 is 13 residues. The V gene lost 8 bases and the J gene lost 0 bases, with 8 bases spanning the gap. Looked up from germline, CDR1 is KGHSH and CDR2 is LQKENI. The CDR3 protein is CASRTDSGNTIYF. The CDR3 coding sequence is TGTGCCAGCCGGACAGACTCTGGAAACACCATATATTTT.

This clonotype came up a few times. The CDR3: CAISESAGMNTGELFF. Here the CDR3 DNA reads TGTGCCATCAGTGAGTCGGCAGGGATGAACACCGGGGAGCTGTTTTTT. The chain has TRBV10-3 and TRBJ2-2; D is perhaps TRBD1 (5 bases). The CDR3 consists of 16 residues. The ends were cut back, 0 bases at V and 1 base at J, with 9 bases in the middle. The germline CDR1 and CDR2 sequences are ENHRY and SYGVKD.

V and J are TRBV6-6 and TRBJ2-3, with 9 bases aligning to TRBD2. V trimming: 5 bases; J trimming: 2 bases; junction bases outside the gene matches: 8. This CDR3 spans 16 amino acids. The V gene's germline CDR1 is MNHNY and CDR2 SVGAGI (reference sequence). CDR3 nucleotides: TGTGCCAGCAGTATAGACTCTAGCGGGGTCACAGATACGCAGTATTTT. This codes for CASSIDSSGVTDTQYF.

This chain connects TRBV20-1 to TRBJ2-4, with a tentative D call TRBD1 (6 bases). The CDR3 extends over 17 amino acids. From germline, CDR1 is DFQATT and CDR2 SNEGSKA (reference sequence). The germline V and J ends were trimmed by 2 bases and 0 bases, with 17 bases remaining between them. The CDR3 region is CSARKGWTVRAKNIQYF. CDR3 bases: TGCAGTGCTAGAAAGGGATGGACAGTCAGAGCCAAAAACATTCAGTACTTC.

V and J are TRBV2 and TRBJ1-6; the D is unclear. V lost 4 bases, J lost 0 bases, and 7 bases lay in between. The CDR3 sequence is 15 residues long. Germline V gene data show CDR1 as SNHLY and CDR2 as FYNNEI. The DNA for the CDR3 is TGTGCCAGCAGTGGAGGAAGCTCCTATAATTCACCCCTCCACTTT. This gives the protein CASSGGSSYNSPLHF.

A few counts support this clonotype. The chain recombines TRBV7-2 with TRBJ1-5; 8 bases map to TRBD1. With 5 bases clipped from V and 7 bases from J, the junction kept 7 bases outside the gene matches. CDR1 and CDR2 from the germline V gene are SGHTA and FQGNSA. The CDR3 sequence is 14 residues long. DNA of the CDR3: TGTGCCAGCAGCGAAGACAGGGGAGTCCAGCCCCAGCATTTT. As protein: CASSEDRGVQPQHF.

A few counts support this clonotype. This sequence joins TRBV20-1 and TRBJ2-7, with 9 bases fitting TRBD2. Unmatched junction bases numbered 3, after V lost 3 bases and J lost 6 bases. Per the germline V gene, CDR1 is DFQATT and CDR2 is SNEGSKA (reference sequence). The CDR3 is made up of 12 amino acids. CDR3 sequence reads: CSARRGGREQYF. As DNA, the CDR3 is TGCAGTGCTAGGCGGGGGGGCCGCGAGCAGTACTTC.

The chain employs TRBV7-2 and TRBJ1-4; D unclear. Trimming pared 5 bases from V and 3 bases from J, leaving 13 bases between. Germline-derived CDR1 and CDR2 are SGHTA and FQGNSA. The CDR3 spans 15 residues. The CDR3 protein is CASSLFRMANEKLFF. CDR3 sequence (DNA): TGTGCCAGCAGCCTATTCAGGATGGCTAATGAAAAACTGTTTTTT.

V usage is TRBV7-9 and J usage is TRBJ2-2; D not certain. V lost 5 bases, J lost 7 bases, and 8 bases lay in between. The CDR3 loop spans 12 amino acids. In germline, CDR1 is SEHNR, CDR2 FQNEAQ (reference sequence). The CDR3 spells CASSTNGGELFF. The CDR3 DNA is TGTGCCAGCAGCACAAACGGCGGGGAGCTGTTTTTT.

In its sample, this clonotype was seen a few times. The J gene is TRBJ1-2, the V gene TRBV6-5, with D maybe TRBD1 (5 bases). Per germline, CDR1 MNHEY and CDR2 SVGAGI. The CDR3 runs to 12 residues. V was clipped by 6 bases and J by 2 bases, with 7 bases between them. This chain's CDR3 is CASRQGNYGYTF. CDR3 in DNA: TGTGCCAGCAGGCAGGGCAACTATGGCTACACCTTC.

Ten or more counts support this clonotype. The chain uses TRBV6-5 and TRBJ2-1, with 7 positions matching TRBD2. CDR1 MNHEY and CDR2 SVGAGI come from the germline V gene. The CDR3 loop spans 16 amino acids. V was pared by 4 bases and J by 0 bases, with 6 bases of the junction left unmatched. The CDR3 DNA is TGTGCCAGCAGTTCCAGGACTAGAAGCTCCTACAATGAGCAGTTCTTC. This codes for CASSSRTRSSYNEQFF.

The V call is TRBV4-3, the J call TRBJ2-6; maybe TRBD2 (5 bases). Germline V CDR1 and CDR2: LGHNA, YSLEER. The CDR3 loop spans 18 amino acids. Trimming removed 0 bases from V and 0 bases from J, with 12 bases in between. The CDR3 region is CASSQDTGSRSGANVLTF. Written as DNA, the CDR3 is TGCGCCAGCAGCCAAGATACGGGGTCCCGCTCTGGGGCCAACGTCCTGACTTTC.

This clonotype was picked up many times. This chain links TRBV28 with TRBJ2-6; D is possibly TRBD2 (6 bases). The V end was cut by 3 bases, the J end by 0 bases, with 6 bases between. CDR1 is MDHEN, CDR2 SYDVKM, per germline. There are 15 residues in the CDR3. In nucleotides, the CDR3 is TGTGCCAGCAGTTTCGGGGGCTCTGGGGCCAACGTCCTGACTTTC. Encoded protein: CASSFGGSGANVLTF.

This clonotype was counted between two and nine times. This chain connects TRBV7-8 to TRBJ2-2, with 7 bases identical to TRBD2. Germline CDR1 SGHVS, CDR2 FQNEAQ. V trimming: 3 bases; J trimming: 5 bases; junction bases outside the gene matches: 9. This CDR3 is built from 16 residues. The CDR3 protein is CASSFSSGLSTGELFF. CDR3 DNA sequence: TGTGCCAGCAGCTTTTCTAGCGGACTGTCAACCGGGGAGCTGTTTTTT.

This clonotype was detected a few times. The chain combines TRBV11-3 with TRBJ2-6, with a possible D match to TRBD1 (6 bases). The CDR3 sequence is 16 residues long. V lost 5 bases to trimming and J lost 15 bases, with 26 bases between them. Germline CDR1 reads SGHNT; CDR2 reads YENEEA. This CDR3 reads CASSDSDPGAEVDLTF. The CDR3 DNA follows: TGTGCCAGCAGCGACTCCGACCCAGGGGCAGAAGTAGACCTGACTTTC.

This clonotype was counted only a few times. V is TRBV20-1 and J is TRBJ2-1; TRBD2 agrees at 8 bases. V dropped 2 bases and J dropped 7; count of bases not matched to a gene: 7. The CDR3 totals 14 residues. In germline, CDR1 is DFQATT, CDR2 SNEGSKA (reference sequence). CDR3 coding DNA: TGCAGTGCTAGACAAAGCGGGAGCCGAAATGAGCAGTTCTTC. Its protein is CSARQSGSRNEQFF.

This clonotype came up many times. The rearrangement joins TRBV29-1 to TRBJ2-7; 11 positions agree with TRBD2. The CDR3 has 13 residues. Per the germline V gene, CDR1 is SQVTM and CDR2 is ANQGSEA. Trimming at V came to 4 bases and at J to 7 bases, leaving 6 bases not matched to a gene. CDR3 coding DNA: TGCAGCGTTGTGGCTAGCGGGAGGAAAGAGCAGTACTTC. Protein product: CSVVASGRKEQYF.

There are a few counts of this clonotype. This sequence joins TRBV9 and TRBJ1-4; D is possibly TRBD1 (5 bases). This CDR3 contains 14 residues. Germline V gene sequence: CDR1 SGDLS, CDR2 YYNGEE. Trimming shortened V by 4 bases and J by 4 bases, and 11 bases separated the two germline ends. In DNA, the CDR3 is TGTGCCAGCAGCTTGGGACTGAATAATGAAAAACTGTTTTTT. It codes for CASSLGLNNEKLFF.

This clonotype was found a few times. J is TRBJ1-1 and V is TRBV19; TRBD1 might be the D (5 bases). Germline lookup yields CDR1 LNHDA and CDR2 SQIVND (reference sequence). The CDR3 extends over 14 amino acids. Deletions cut 6 bases from V and 3 bases from J, with 14 bases between. CDR3 nucleotide sequence: TGTGCCAGTAGGAGCAGGGTTCTGGACACTGAAGCTTTCTTT. It specifies CASRSRVLDTEAFF.

This clonotype was seen repeatedly, ten times or more. This chain joins TRBV20-1 and TRBJ2-1, with D hard to call. Per the germline V gene, CDR1 is DFQATT and CDR2 is SNEGSKA (reference sequence). The CDR3 loop spans 12 amino acids. Trimming took off 2 bases at V and 10 bases at J, with 12 bases between the two ends. The CDR3 here is CSARSQWTEQFF. DNA of the CDR3: TGCAGTGCTAGATCTCAGTGGACCGAGCAGTTCTTC.